The 27 T cell receptor beta chains below come from one sample, sequenced in a study of T cells after yellow fever vaccination. In TCRdb, the 5' RACE reads were re-called with MiXCR into one record per CDR3 protein. The profile shows about 510,000 distinct CDR3 sequences, about a fifth of them singletons. Sample: PBMCs, taken less than 25 days after the first yellow fever vaccination. These receptors were collected from a man younger than 35 who received the YFV17D yellow fever vaccine.

The CDR3 DNA reads as TGCAGTGCTAGAACGGGGGCTAACAATGAGCAGTTCTTC. Residues: CSARTGANNEQFF. The chain couples TRBV20-1 to TRBJ2-1; TRBD1 or TRBD2 may be the D gene (6 bases each). From germline, CDR1 is DFQATT and CDR2 SNEGSKA (reference sequence). The CDR3 runs 13 residues. The V end was cut by 2 bases, the J end by 5 bases, with 10 bases between.

This clonotype was detected only a few times. V usage is TRBV27 and J usage is TRBJ2-1; a weak D match, TRBD1 (6 bases). Trimming shortened V by 5 bases and J by 0 bases, and 14 bases separated the two germline ends. The germline V gene has CDR1 MNHEY and CDR2 SMNVEV (reference sequence). This CDR3 contains 16 residues. DNA for the CDR3: TGTGCCAGCAGTCCGACGACAGGCCTCTCCTACAATGAGCAGTTCTTC. It is translated as CASSPTTGLSYNEQFF.

This clonotype was seen more than once but under ten times. V gene TRBV7-9 combines with J gene TRBJ1-2; D unresolved. Germline loops: CDR1 SEHNR, CDR2 FQNEAQ (reference sequence). This CDR3 spans 15 amino acids. The V and J ends lost 5 bases and 5 bases respectively, with 18 bases between them. CDR3 DNA sequence: TGTGCCAGCAGCGACCCCACCGGGGAGCGGTATGGCTACACCTTC. As protein: CASSDPTGERYGYTF.

This clonotype was counted between two and nine times. The chain's CDR3 is CASSFLAGANQETQYF. In DNA, the CDR3 is TGCGCCAGCAGCTTCCTAGCGGGGGCGAACCAAGAGACCCAGTACTTC. The chain links TRBV5-1 to TRBJ2-5; 10 bases align to TRBD2. Germline assignment: CDR1 SGHRS and CDR2 YFSETQ. V lost 2 bases, J lost 0 bases, and 4 bases stayed unmatched. The CDR3 loop spans 16 amino acids.

The rearrangement links TRBV6-2 or TRBV6-3 to TRBJ2-7; no clear D gene. V lost 6 bases and J 6 bases, leaving 12 bases between the germline ends. The CDR3 has 12 amino acids. CDR1 and CDR2 (germline): MNHEY, SVGEGT. The CDR3 spells CASRRPLSEQYF. The CDR3 bases are TGTGCCAGCAGGAGACCCCTTTCCGAGCAGTACTTC.

In its sample, this clonotype was seen a few times. J is TRBJ2-7 and V is TRBV6-2 or TRBV6-3; D gene uncertain. This CDR3 contains 11 residues. V lost 2 bases and J 6 bases, leaving 5 bases between the germline ends. Germline lookup yields CDR1 MNHEY and CDR2 SVGEGT. This CDR3 reads CASSYSCEQYV. The CDR3 DNA follows: TGTGCCAGCAGTTACAGTTGCGAGCAGTACGTC.

The chain employs TRBV11-2 and TRBJ1-1; 9 bases are a match to TRBD1. The germline V gene encodes CDR1 SGHAT and CDR2 FQNNGV. CDR3 length: 13 amino acids. V shed 3 bases, J shed 10 bases, and the junction held 6 bases outside the gene matches. CDR3 DNA: TGTGCCAGCAGCTTTTACAGGGGGCGCGGAGCTTTCTTT. Protein: CASSFYRGRGAFF. Full variable domain (rest looked up from reference TRBV11-2 and TRBJ1-1): EAGVAQSPRYKIIEKRQSVAFWCNPISGHATLYWYQQILGQGPKLLIQFQNNGVVDDSQLPKDRFSAERLKGVDSTLKIQPAKLEDSAVYLCASSFYRGRGAFFGQGTRLTVV.

CDR3 nucleotide sequence: TGCAGTGCTAGATCGACAGCCGGGGAGCTGTTTTTT. It codes for CSARSTAGELFF. The chain joins TRBV20-1 to TRBJ2-2; possible D gene TRBD1, 5 bases. V was pared by 2 bases and J by 6 bases, with 7 bases between. This CDR3 is built from 12 residues. CDR1 is DFQATT and CDR2 is SNEGSKA in the germline V gene (reference sequence).

This sequence joins TRBV5-5 and TRBJ2-1; TRBD2 agrees at 8 bases. The CDR3 is 13 amino acids. The junction had 5 bases not matched to a gene; V was cut back by 6 bases and J by 6 bases. Germline values: CDR1 SGHKS, CDR2 YYEKEE (reference sequence). The CDR3 DNA is TGTGCCAGCATGAGAAGCGGGGGCAATGAGCAGTTCTTC. This sequence encodes CASMRSGGNEQFF.

In this sample, this clonotype turned up a few times. This chain connects TRBV3-1 to TRBJ2-5; 11 nucleotides agree with TRBD2. The CDR3 covers 15 residues. CDR1 LGHDT and CDR2 YNNKEL come from the germline V gene (reference sequence). V dropped 5 bases and J dropped 3; count of bases not matched to a gene: 5. CDR3 sequence: CASSSQTSGKETQYF. The DNA of the CDR3 is TGTGCCAGCAGCTCTCAGACTAGCGGGAAAGAGACCCAGTACTTC.

V gene TRBV29-1 combines with J gene TRBJ1-2; 7 bases align to TRBD1. This CDR3 spans 16 amino acids. The junction had 9 bases not matched to a gene; V was cut back by 0 bases and J by 2 bases. Germline V gene data show CDR1 as SQVTM and CDR2 as ANQGSEA. The CDR3 nucleotides are TGCAGCGTTGAAGATCGCTGGGACAGCGCAAACTATGGCTACACCTTC. This codes for CSVEDRWDSANYGYTF.

V usage is TRBV12-3 or TRBV12-4 and J usage is TRBJ1-2; no firm D call. This CDR3 has 15 residues. V dropped 2 bases and J dropped 0 bases, with 10 bases sitting between them. The CDR3 loop reads CASSLSGRTNYGYTF. CDR3 DNA sequence: TGTGCCAGCAGTTTATCGGGCAGAACTAACTATGGCTACACCTTC.

CDR3 DNA sequence: TGTGCCAGCAGCTTACCCTCTCAAGACGATGAGCAGTTCTTC. Translated, it gives CASSLPSQDDEQFF. The chain joins TRBV7-9 to TRBJ2-1; D gene ambiguous. V was pared by 2 bases and J by 8 bases, with 13 bases between. The germline CDR1 and CDR2 sequences are SEHNR and FQNEAQ (reference sequence). This CDR3 spans 14 amino acids.

This clonotype was picked up a small number of times. This chain joins TRBV4-3 and TRBJ2-3; a weak D match, TRBD1 (5 bases). V was trimmed by 0 bases and J by 4 bases, leaving 11 bases between them. Per the germline V gene, CDR1 is LGHNA and CDR2 is YSLEER. This CDR3 contains 15 residues. For the CDR3, the DNA is TGCGCCAGCAGCCAAGATTCATGGGGCCCAGATACGCAGTATTTT. As protein: CASSQDSWGPDTQYF.

The chain employs TRBV7-9 and TRBJ2-7, with 9 bases fitting TRBD1. CDR1 and CDR2 from the germline V gene are SEHNR and FQNEAQ (reference sequence). This CDR3 has 16 amino acids. The ends lost 5 bases at V and 1 base at J; junction bases unmatched: 9. CDR3 nucleotides: TGTGCCAGCAGCCCGCTGGGACAGGGTGGGTCCTACGAGCAGTACTTC. Amino acid sequence: CASSPLGQGGSYEQYF.

The chain is built from TRBV11-2 and TRBJ2-2; TRBD2 matches at 8 bases. This CDR3 contains 15 residues. The ends lost 3 bases at V and 9 bases at J; junction bases unmatched: 9. CDR1 is SGHAT and CDR2 is FQNNGV in the germline V gene. CDR3 sequence reads: CASSLLGSGSRELFF. As DNA, the CDR3 is TGTGCCAGCAGCTTGTTAGGGAGCGGGAGTCGGGAGCTGTTTTTT. The full variable domain, in which reference TRBV11-2 and TRBJ2-2 provide the parts outside the CDR3, is EAGVAQSPRYKIIEKRQSVAFWCNPISGHATLYWYQQILGQGPKLLIQFQNNGVVDDSQLPKDRFSAERLKGVDSTLKIQPAKLEDSAVYLCASSLLGSGSRELFFGEGSRLTVL.

This chain uses TRBV4-1 with TRBJ2-3; 9 nucleotides match TRBD2. CDR1 MGHRA and CDR2 YSYEKL come from the germline V gene. The CDR3 has 18 residues. The V gene end was trimmed by 4 bases and the J gene end by 4 bases; junction bases not matched to a gene: 15. In DNA form, the CDR3 reads TGCGCCAGCAGCCCCCGGTTCTTCGCTGGACTAGCGCCAGATACGCAGTATTTT. Translated: CASSPRFFAGLAPDTQYF.

This clonotype has a count of ten or more. The chain recombines TRBV12-3 or TRBV12-4 with TRBJ1-2; D perhaps matches TRBD1 (5 bases). The CDR3 totals 14 residues. V lost 4 bases and J lost 2, with 11 bases in between. DNA for the CDR3: TGTGCCAGCAGTTCCGGGACGTTAAACTATGGCTACACCTTC. Its protein is CASSSGTLNYGYTF.

The chain uses TRBV12-3 or TRBV12-4 and TRBJ2-3; tentatively, D is TRBD1 (5 bases). The V end lost 6 bases, the J end lost 0 bases, and 19 bases lay between the germline ends. The CDR3 is 17 residues long. CDR3 DNA: TGTGCCAGCAGCTCCGCCCCAGGGCCGACTAGCACAGATACGCAGTATTTT. This codes for CASSSAPGPTSTDTQYF.

This clonotype was recorded many times. CDR3 sequence reads: CATSRDADGPRSPLHF. As DNA, the CDR3 is TGTGCCACCAGCAGAGATGCGGACGGGCCCAGATCACCCCTCCACTTT. V gene TRBV15 combines with J gene TRBJ1-6; D ambiguous. V lost 0 bases to trimming and J lost 10 bases, with 16 bases between them. The CDR3 consists of 16 residues. Per the germline V gene, CDR1 is LNHNV and CDR2 is YYDKDF (reference sequence).

The rearrangement uses TRBV2 and TRBJ1-2; D not resolved. In germline, CDR1 is SNHLY, CDR2 FYNNEI. The CDR3 has 9 residues. V shed 7 bases and J shed 6 bases, with 3 bases lying between them. CDR3 bases: TGTGCCAGCATGAATGGCTACACCTTC. Its translation is CASMNGYTF.

This clonotype was counted between two and nine times. The chain carries TRBV10-3 and TRBJ2-7; D is uncertain. The CDR3 runs to 14 residues. Trimming cost V 8 bases and J 7 bases, with 21 bases left between them. CDR1 is ENHRY and CDR2 is SYGVKD in the germline V gene. The CDR3 DNA follows: TGTGCCATCCACTCCACGGGTGCTATGTCAGAGCAGTACTTC. Amino acid sequence: CAIHSTGAMSEQYF.

The gene calls are TRBV5-1 and TRBJ1-4, with a weak D call TRBD1 (6 bases). Trimming left V 0 bases short and J 5 bases short, with 11 bases between. This CDR3 region has 15 residues. Germline CDR1 SGHRS, CDR2 YFSETQ. The CDR3 is CASSLVTGGNEKLFF. CDR3 coding DNA: TGCGCCAGCAGCTTGGTGACAGGAGGGAATGAAAAACTGTTTTTT.

This clonotype was counted a few times. J is TRBJ2-5 and V is TRBV25-1, with TRBD2 matching 9 bases. Germline V gene data show CDR1 as MGHDK and CDR2 as SYGVNS. The CDR3 covers 18 residues. V shed 0 bases, J shed 5 bases, and the junction held 13 bases outside the gene matches. CDR3 sequence: CASSEYIWRGGLCETQYF. The CDR3, as DNA: TGTGCCAGCAGTGAATATATCTGGCGGGGGGGCCTGTGTGAGACCCAGTACTTC. Combining the CDR3 with reference TRBV25-1 and TRBJ2-5 gives the whole variable domain EADIYQTPRYLVIGTGKKITLECSQTMGHDKMYWYQQDPGMELHLIHYSYGVNSTEKGDLSSESTVSRIRTEHFPLTLESARPSHTSQYLCASSEYIWRGGLCETQYFGPGTRLLVL.

This chain uses TRBV7-2 with TRBJ2-5, with 9 bases fitting TRBD2. With 5 bases clipped from V and 7 bases from J, the junction kept 14 bases outside the gene matches. The germline V gene has CDR1 SGHTA and CDR2 FQGNSA. The CDR3 covers 16 residues. DNA of the CDR3: TGTGCCAGCAGCACATACCGGCGCGGGAGGGGGGTGACCCAGTACTTC. Translated: CASSTYRRGRGVTQYF.

The chain combines TRBV7-2 with TRBJ1-6, with 7 nucleotides matching TRBD1. With 4 bases clipped from V and 2 bases from J, the junction kept 2 bases outside the gene matches. The V gene's germline CDR1 is SGHTA and CDR2 FQGNSA. This CDR3 region has 15 residues. CDR3 in DNA: TGTGCCAGCAGCTCACAGGGGACCTATAATTCACCCCTCCACTTT. As protein: CASSSQGTYNSPLHF.

This clonotype occurred a few times. The V call is TRBV18, the J call TRBJ2-3; D not resolved. The CDR3 covers 16 residues. The V end lost 4 bases, the J end lost 0 bases, and 14 bases lay between the germline ends. Germline CDR1 and CDR2: KGHSH and LQKENI. Written as DNA, the CDR3 is TGTGCCAGCTCACTAACCCGGCACGCTAGCACAGATACGCAGTATTTT. This codes for CASSLTRHASTDTQYF. The complete variable domain, with remaining parts taken from reference TRBV18 and TRBJ2-3, reads NAGVMQNPRHLVRRRGQEARLRCSPMKGHSHVYWYRQLPEEGLKFMVYLQKENIIDESGMPKERFSAEFPKEGPSILRIQQVVRGDSAAYFCASSLTRHASTDTQYFGPGTRLTVL.